The rows below give T cell receptor beta chains drawn from one sample of a study of early T cells in non-severe SARS-CoV-2 infection. Each CDR3 protein is one row after TCRdb ran MiXCR on the 5' RACE reads. The sample shows approximately 70,000 distinct CDR3 sequences, roughly 4.5% of them seen only once. The sample consisted of whole blood, taken at baseline. The source is an adult who was a healthcare worker with PCR-confirmed SARS-CoV-2 infection or an uninfected control (not recorded which). The donor label of this sample is uncertain. Both conserved end residues are part of each CDR3. D genes are given only for firm matches. Sizes are listed as once, few or many counts, or a class when the clone is expanded.

clone size	D gene	V gene	J gene	CDR3 protein	CDR3 DNA
many	TRBD2	TRBV7-2	TRBJ2-1	CASSRNSGGTYNEQFF	TGTGCCAGCAGCCGAAATAGCGGGGGCACCTACAATGAGCAGTTCTTC
few	-	TRBV7-9	TRBJ2-3	CASSSTGSWDTQYF	TGTGCCAGCAGCTCCACCGGGTCTTGGGATACGCAGTATTTT
many	TRBD1	TRBV7-3	TRBJ1-1	CASSLQGAMNTEAFF	TGTGCCAGCAGCTTACAGGGGGCGATGAACACTGAAGCTTTCTTT
few	TRBD2	TRBV20-1	TRBJ2-3	CSAAASGSTDTQYF	TGCAGTGCTGCTGCTAGCGGTAGCACAGATACGCAGTATTTT
many	-	TRBV7-2	TRBJ2-1	CASSFTDEQFF	TGTGCCAGCAGCTTTACGGATGAGCAGTTCTTC
few	TRBD1	TRBV7-2	TRBJ2-2	CASSPAGTGKNLFF	TGTGCCAGCAGCCCCGCCGGGACAGGGAAAAATTTGTTTTTT
many	-	TRBV11-2	TRBJ2-3	CASSFGGDSSTDTQYF	TGTGCCAGCAGCTTCGGCGGGGACTCTAGCACAGATACGCAGTATTTT
few	-	TRBV5-1	TRBJ2-7	CASRKGTYEQYF	TGCGCCAGCAGAAAGGGGACCTACGAGCAGTACTTC
many	-	TRBV29-1	TRBJ2-3	CSVDGGGGTDTQYF	TGCAGCGTTGATGGCGGCGGGGGCACAGATACGCAGTATTTT
many	TRBD1	TRBV6-1	TRBJ2-7	CASSETGGGDEQYF	TGTGCCAGCAGTGAGACAGGGGGCGGGGACGAGCAGTACTTC
many	TRBD1	TRBV12-3/TRBV12-4	TRBJ1-4	CASRPGQINEKLFF	TGTGCCAGCAGACCGGGACAGATTAATGAAAAACTGTTTTTT
many	TRBD2	TRBV5-1	TRBJ2-3	CASSLNPGLAGADTQYF	TGCGCCAGCAGCTTGAACCCCGGACTAGCGGGCGCAGATACGCAGTATTTT
many	-	TRBV9	TRBJ1-3	CASSVPPASSGNTIYF	TGTGCCAGCAGCGTCCCACCAGCGAGCTCTGGAAACACCATATATTTT